This T cell receptor beta chain is from a study of immune aging and cytomegalovirus after organ transplant (dated by TCRdb to the early 2020s). Study-wide context: All transplant recipients received three-drug immunosuppression with prednisone, tacrolimus, and mycophenolate. The investigation overall reported the following: Large clones contained a higher proportion of TEMRA cells, and the seven largest clones (1904 cells) acquired aged and TEMRA cells while losing TCM cells. Since the sequencing data did not include a CD57 measurement, a conservative gene-based definition of aging was used in its place. Following viremia, cells with an aged phenotype rose post-transplant no matter the clone size, with the increase showing up earlier in large clones (days 200-264) than in small clones.

The receptor library was made with single-cell sequencing. Sequenced using an Illumina NovaSeq 6000. The BD Rhapsody Targeted mRNA and AbSeq Reagent Kit was used in a microwell format for cell capture and library preparation. The libraries included TCR, sample tags, AbSeq, and targeted mRNA drawn from the Human T-Cell Expression Panel together with custom TOX and TOX2 primers. Sequencing of the libraries was done on an Illumina NovaSeq. For the original study's pipeline: The analysis covered about 9,800 cells in total, of which about 7,300 were CD8 T cells and 4494 were CD8 T cells with an identifiable TCR CDR3. The BD Rhapsody Targeted Analysis Pipeline, including V(D)J processing, was run on the Seven Bridges Genomics platform to process the raw data. SeqGeq 1.6.0 was used for quality control, Sample Tag demultiplexing with Lex-BDSMK, clone identification with VDJ Explorer, and Seurat clustering. Clones making up <1% of CD8 T cells were classified as non-expanded, and clones making up >2.5% of the sample were classified as clonal expansions. The public reads were reanalyzed by TCRdb: fastp trimming at Q25, MiXCR alignment, in-frame beta chains only. One record per CDR3 amino acid sequence lists the most common genes and DNA. V and J calls and clone size were set by TCRdb, not the authors. A total of 20,000 to 25,000 distinct CDR3 sequences appear in this sample, roughly 36% of them only once. The ten largest clonotypes hold 25% of the sample.

The intended sense of this specimen's time point label: five sample-tagged time points from pre-transplant (day -1) to day 368 post-transplant, pooled. After thawing, PBMC were stimulated with a CMV IE-1 overlapping peptide library for 12 to 13 hours, with no transport inhibitors added. After thawing, cells were rested overnight and were then stimulated in R10 medium with CD28/CD49d costimulation. The IE-1 peptide library was composed of 15-amino-acid peptides with overlaps of 11 amino acids. Samples from each time point were barcoded using BD Single-Cell Multiplexing Kit Sample Tags, then pooled and stained with sorting antibodies plus oligo-conjugated anti-CD45RA. A BD FACSAria III was used to sort CMV-responsive CD8+CD137+ and CD4+CD154+ T cells at 4-way purity. Blood samples were drawn into EDTA vacutainers and processed by Ficoll gradient within 1-24 hours. As for this clonotype: Its cognate antigen has yet to be identified. No base-level quality is on record; no much larger clone is a single base apart.

The sample consisted of CMV peptide-activated CD4+ and CD8+ T cells sorted from blood, taken at five time points, pooled. The meaning of the sample's cell subset or site label: sorted CD8+CD137+ and CD4+CD154+ T cells after about 12 h CMV IE-1 peptide stimulation. This receptor was obtained from a female donor who had a heart transplant and CMV viremia.

In nucleotide form, the sequence is TGCGCCAGCAGTCCGAGGGGGGGATGCACAGATACGCAGTATTTT. It is translated as CASSPRGGCTDTQYF. The chain is encoded by TRBV23-1 joined to TRBJ2-3; the best D guess is TRBD2, with 7 bases matching. TRBV23-1 is flagged as an ORF with uncertain function. The CDR3, cysteine through phenylalanine, is 15 amino acids long. This entry keeps only the CDR3 DNA: 45 bases, framed from base 1. V drops 4 bases and J drops 1 base, leaving 12 bases in between.